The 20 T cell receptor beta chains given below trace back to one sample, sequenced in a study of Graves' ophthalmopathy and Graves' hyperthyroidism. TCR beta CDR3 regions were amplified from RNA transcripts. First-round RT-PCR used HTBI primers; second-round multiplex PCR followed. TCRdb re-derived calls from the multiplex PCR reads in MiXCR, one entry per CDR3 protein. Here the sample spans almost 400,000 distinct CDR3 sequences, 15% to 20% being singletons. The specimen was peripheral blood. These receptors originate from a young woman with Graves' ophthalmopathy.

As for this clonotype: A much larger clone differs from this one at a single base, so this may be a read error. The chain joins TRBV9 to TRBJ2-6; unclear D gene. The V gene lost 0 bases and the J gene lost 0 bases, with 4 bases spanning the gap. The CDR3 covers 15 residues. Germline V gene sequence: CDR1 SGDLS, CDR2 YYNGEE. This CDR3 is CASSVDPSGANVLTF. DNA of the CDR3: TGTGCCAGCAGCGTAGATCCCTCTGGGGCCAACGTCCTGACTTTC.

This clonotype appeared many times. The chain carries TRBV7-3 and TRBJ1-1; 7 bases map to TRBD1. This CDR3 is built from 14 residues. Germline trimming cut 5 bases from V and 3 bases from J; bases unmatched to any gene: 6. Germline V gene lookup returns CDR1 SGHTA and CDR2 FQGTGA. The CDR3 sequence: CASSRQTGDTEAFF. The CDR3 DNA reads TGTGCCAGCAGCCGGCAAACAGGGGACACTGAAGCTTTCTTT.

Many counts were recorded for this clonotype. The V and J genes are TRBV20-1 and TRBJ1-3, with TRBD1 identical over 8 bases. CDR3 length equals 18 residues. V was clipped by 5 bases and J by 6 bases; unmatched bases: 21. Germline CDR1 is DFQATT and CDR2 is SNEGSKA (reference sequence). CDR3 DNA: TGCAGTGCTCCGGTTGACAGGGGCATCTACTCGAGGGAAAACACCATATATTTT. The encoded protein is CSAPVDRGIYSRENTIYF.

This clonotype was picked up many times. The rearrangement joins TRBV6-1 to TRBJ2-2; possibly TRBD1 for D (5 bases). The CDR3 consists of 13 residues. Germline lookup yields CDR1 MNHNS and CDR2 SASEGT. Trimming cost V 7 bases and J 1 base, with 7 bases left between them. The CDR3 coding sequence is TGTGCCAGCACTAGGGGGAACACCGGGGAGCTGTTTTTT. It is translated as CASTRGNTGELFF.

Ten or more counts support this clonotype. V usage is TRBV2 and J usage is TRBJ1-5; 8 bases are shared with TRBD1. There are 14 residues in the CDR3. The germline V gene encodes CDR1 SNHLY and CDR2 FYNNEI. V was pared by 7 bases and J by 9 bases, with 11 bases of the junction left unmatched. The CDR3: CASTRDRIGSPQHF. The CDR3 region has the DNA TGTGCCAGCACCCGGGACAGGATCGGATCGCCCCAGCATTTT.

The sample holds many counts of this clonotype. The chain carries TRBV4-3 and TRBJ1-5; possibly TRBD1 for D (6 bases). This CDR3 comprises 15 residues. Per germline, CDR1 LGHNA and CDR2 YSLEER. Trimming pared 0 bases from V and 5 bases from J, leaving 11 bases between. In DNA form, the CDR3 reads TGCGCCAGCAGCCAAGATGGGCAGGGGTATCAGCCCCAGCATTTT. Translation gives CASSQDGQGYQPQHF.

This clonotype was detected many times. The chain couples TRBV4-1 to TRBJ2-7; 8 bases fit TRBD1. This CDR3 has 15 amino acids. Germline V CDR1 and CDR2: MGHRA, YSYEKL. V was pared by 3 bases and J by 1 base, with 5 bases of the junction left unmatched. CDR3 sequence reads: CASSHAGQGSYEQYF. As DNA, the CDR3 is TGCGCCAGCAGCCACGCCGGACAGGGTTCCTACGAGCAGTACTTC.

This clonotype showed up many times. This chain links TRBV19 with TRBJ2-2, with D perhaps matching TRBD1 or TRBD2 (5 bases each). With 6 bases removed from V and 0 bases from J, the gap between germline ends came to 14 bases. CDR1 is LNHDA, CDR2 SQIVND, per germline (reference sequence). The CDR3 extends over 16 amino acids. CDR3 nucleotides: TGTGCCAGTAGCCTGTCCGGGGCCGCGAACACCGGGGAGCTGTTTTTT. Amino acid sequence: CASSLSGAANTGELFF.

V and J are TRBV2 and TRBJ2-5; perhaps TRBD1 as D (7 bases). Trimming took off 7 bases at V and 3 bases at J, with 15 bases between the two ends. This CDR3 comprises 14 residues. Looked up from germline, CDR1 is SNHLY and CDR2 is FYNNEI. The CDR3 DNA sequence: TGTGCCAGCAACGGTTTCAGGGGGGAAGAGACCCAGTACTTC. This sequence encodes CASNGFRGEETQYF.

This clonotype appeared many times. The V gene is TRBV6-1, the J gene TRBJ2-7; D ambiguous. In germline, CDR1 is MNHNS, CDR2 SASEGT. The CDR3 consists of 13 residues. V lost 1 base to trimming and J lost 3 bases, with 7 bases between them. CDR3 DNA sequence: TGTGCCAGCAGTGAAGACGAGGTCTACGAGCAGTACTTC. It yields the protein CASSEDEVYEQYF.

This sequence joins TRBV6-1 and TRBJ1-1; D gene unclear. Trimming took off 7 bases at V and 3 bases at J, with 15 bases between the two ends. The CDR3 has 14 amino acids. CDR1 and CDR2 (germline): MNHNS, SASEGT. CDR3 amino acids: CASKGVQVHTEAFF. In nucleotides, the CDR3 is TGTGCCAGCAAGGGAGTCCAAGTGCACACTGAAGCTTTCTTT.

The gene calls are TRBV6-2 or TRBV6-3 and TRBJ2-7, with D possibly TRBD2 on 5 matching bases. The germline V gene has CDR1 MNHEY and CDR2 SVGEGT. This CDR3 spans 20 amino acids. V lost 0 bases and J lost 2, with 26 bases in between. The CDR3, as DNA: TGTGCCAGCAGTTACTCCGGTATCGGTAGCGTCCCCTTTTGGACCTACGAGCAGTACTTC. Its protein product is CASSYSGIGSVPFWTYEQYF.

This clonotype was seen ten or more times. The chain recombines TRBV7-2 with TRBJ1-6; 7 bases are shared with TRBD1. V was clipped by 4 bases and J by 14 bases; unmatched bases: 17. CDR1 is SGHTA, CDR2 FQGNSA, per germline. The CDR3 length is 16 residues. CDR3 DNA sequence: TGTGCCAGCAGCTCCCGGAGACAGGGAGGGATGAGGACCCTCCACTTT. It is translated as CASSSRRQGGMRTLHF. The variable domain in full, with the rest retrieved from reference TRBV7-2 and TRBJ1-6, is GAGVSQSPSNKVTEKGKDVELRCDPISGHTALYWYRQSLGQGLEFLIYFQGNSAPDKSGLPSDRFSAERTGGSVSTLTIQRTQQEDSAVYLCASSSRRQGGMRTLHFGNGTRLTVT.

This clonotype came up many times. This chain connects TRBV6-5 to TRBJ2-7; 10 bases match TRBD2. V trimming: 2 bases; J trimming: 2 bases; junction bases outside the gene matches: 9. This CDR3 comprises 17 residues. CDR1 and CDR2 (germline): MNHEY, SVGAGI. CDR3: CASSYVSGRFSAYEQYF. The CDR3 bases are TGTGCCAGCAGTTACGTTAGCGGGAGGTTTAGCGCCTACGAGCAGTACTTC.

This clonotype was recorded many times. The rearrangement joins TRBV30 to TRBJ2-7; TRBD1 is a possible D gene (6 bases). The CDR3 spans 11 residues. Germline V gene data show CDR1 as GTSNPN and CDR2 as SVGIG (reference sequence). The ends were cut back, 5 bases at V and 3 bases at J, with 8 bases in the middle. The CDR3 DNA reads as TGTGCCTGGGAAGGGGGCTACGAGCAGTACTTC. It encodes CAWEGGYEQYF.

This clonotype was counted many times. The CDR3 sequence: CASRKGLGDTEAFF. The CDR3 DNA reads as TGTGCCAGCAGAAAGGGCTTGGGGGACACTGAAGCTTTCTTT. This sequence joins TRBV6-1 and TRBJ1-1, with D possibly TRBD1 on 5 matching bases. The CDR3 spans 14 residues. V dropped 6 bases and J dropped 3 bases, with 14 bases sitting between them. Germline V gene lookup returns CDR1 MNHNS and CDR2 SASEGT.

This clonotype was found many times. CDR3 protein: CASSLQPGPEAFF. CDR3 nucleotides: TGTGCCAGCAGCCTCCAACCTGGACCCGAAGCTTTCTTT. The chain is built from TRBV7-2 and TRBJ1-1; D unresolved. CDR3 length: 13 residues. Germline CDR1 reads SGHTA; CDR2 reads FQGNSA. Trimming took 5 bases from V and 8 from J, leaving 15 bases between them.

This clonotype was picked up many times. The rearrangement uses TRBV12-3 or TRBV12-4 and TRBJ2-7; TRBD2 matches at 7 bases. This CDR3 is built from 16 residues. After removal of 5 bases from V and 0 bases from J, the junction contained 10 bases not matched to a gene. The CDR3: CASSRPLTSASYEQYF. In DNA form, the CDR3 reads TGTGCCAGCAGTCGCCCGTTAACTAGCGCCTCCTACGAGCAGTACTTC.

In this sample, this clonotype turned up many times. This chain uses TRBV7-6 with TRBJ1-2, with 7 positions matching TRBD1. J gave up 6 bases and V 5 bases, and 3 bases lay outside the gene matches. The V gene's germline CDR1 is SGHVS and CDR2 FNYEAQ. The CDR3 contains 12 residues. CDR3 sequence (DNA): TGTGCCAGCAGCCTTGGGACAGATGGCTACACCTTC. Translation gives CASSLGTDGYTF.

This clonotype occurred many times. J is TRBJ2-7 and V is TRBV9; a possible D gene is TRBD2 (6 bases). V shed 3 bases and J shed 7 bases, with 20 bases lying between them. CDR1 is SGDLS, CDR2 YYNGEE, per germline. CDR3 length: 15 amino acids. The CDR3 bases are TGTGCCAGCAGCGCTGGGGACTCCTTGATTAGGGAGCAGTACTTC. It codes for CASSAGDSLIREQYF.